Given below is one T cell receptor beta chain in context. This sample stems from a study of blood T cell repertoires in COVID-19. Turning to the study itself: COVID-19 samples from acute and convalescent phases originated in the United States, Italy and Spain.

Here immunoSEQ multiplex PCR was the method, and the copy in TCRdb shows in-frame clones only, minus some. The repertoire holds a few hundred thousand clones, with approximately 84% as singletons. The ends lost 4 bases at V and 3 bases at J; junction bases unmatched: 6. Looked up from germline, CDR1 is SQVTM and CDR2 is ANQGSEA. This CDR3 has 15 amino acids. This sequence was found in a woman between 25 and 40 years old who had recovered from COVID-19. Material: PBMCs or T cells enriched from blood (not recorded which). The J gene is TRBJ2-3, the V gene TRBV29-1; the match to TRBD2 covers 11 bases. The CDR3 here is CSVVHTSGRTDTQYF. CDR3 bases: TGCAGCGTTGTCCATACTAGCGGGAGAACAGATACGCAGTATTTT.